The sequence of this T cell receptor beta chain was determined in a study of shared clonotypes between healthy human individuals (dated by TCRdb to 2018 to 2020). Describing the broader study: Two women and a few men aged 18 to 49 years were included in the cohort. Between about 0.85 and 9.5 billion PBMCs per donor were obtained by leukapheresis. Blood TCR repertoires of about five healthy adults were deeply sequenced to estimate repertoire size and the extent of clonotype sharing between individuals. To increase sequencing depth and limit assay-specific biases, different laboratories used diverse techniques to prepare libraries and sequence TCR repertoires.

With regard to this clone: What this receptor recognizes is not known. Qualities for individual bases were not recorded, and no much larger clone is one base off.

Using the deep immunoSEQ assay, TCR CDR3 regions were amplified from genomic DNA by multiplex PCR. Extracted genomic DNA from each cell subset was distributed evenly across all wells of several immunoSEQ 96-well plates, and each plate was treated as a replicate. For unsorted PBMC, 300 ng genomic DNA, equal to 30,000 or so T cell genomes, was loaded into each replicate PCR. Genomic DNA from unsorted PBMC was sequenced over ten immunoSEQ deep assay plates. Purified libraries were quantified with a Qubit 3.0 fluorometer, sized on a Bioanalyzer 2100, and re-quantified with the KAPA Library Quantification kit. A separate single-read 150-cycle Illumina NextSeq 550 flow cell was used to sequence each immunoSEQ 96-well plate. Per the original workflow: Because only junctional sequences without quality scores were contained in the immunoSEQ output, filtering matching that applied to full-length reads could not be performed. To assign V/J genes and CDR3, sequences were annotated using PyIR, a Python wrapper for IgBLAST v1.9, with IMGT germline references. Reads were filtered out if the reads had weak V/J assignments (E-value above 1e-6), no CDR3, stop codons, out-of-frame junctions, or ambiguous translated residues. A V3J clonotype was defined by an identical inferred V gene, J gene, and CDR3 amino acid sequence. Percentage overlap between repertoires was calculated by dividing the number of shared unique clonotypes by the size of the smaller repertoire. Three approaches were used to assess repertoire richness: RTK rarefaction, the Chao1 estimator, and Recon v2.1 estimates of unobserved clonotypes. TCRdb re-hosts the immuneACCESS table, in-frame sequences only. Its copies lack some clones; in the studies checked, an unresolved V gene accounts for under half of them, and the cause for the rest is not known. That table is the source of V, J and clone size, and D and trimming were worked out from the DNA. In this sample the table shows about 480,000 clones, over 60% of which occur a single time. Around 12% of the sample rests with the top ten.

V ends up 0 bases short and J 4 bases short, with an unmatched junction base count of 5. Taken from cysteine to phenylalanine, the CDR3 has 18 residues. The only DNA kept is the CDR3, 54 bases in frame from the first base. On the study overall, not on this receptor specifically: Sampling was limited to blood, and TCR repertoires in tissue likely differ from TCR repertoires in blood. The small number of donors limited the genetic and exposure-history diversity represented. Pairwise subsampling indicated that sequencing depth was expected to affect the degree of clonotype sharing among donors.

Donors were healthy HIV-negative adults with no recently reported acute infections or vaccinations. Only Caucasian adults living in Nashville, Tennessee, USA were represented among the donors. For unsorted samples, tens of millions of PBMCs were counted and genomic DNA was extracted with the QIAamp DNA Blood Mini kit. After blood collection by leukapheresis, PBMCs were isolated using Ficoll-Histopaque density gradient centrifugation and then cryopreserved in the vapor phase of liquid nitrogen. Sequencing input: PBMCs. The rearrangement joined TRBV23-1 to TRBJ2-5; 16 bases in the middle match TRBD2. TRBV23-1 is an open reading frame, and its role is uncertain. The receptor was isolated from a woman in her thirties or forties in good health. Some clones in this sample may be carry-over from other donors' samples. The DNA reads as follows: TGCGCCAGCAGTCAATCGGGACTAGCGGGAGGGCGCCCAGAGACCCAGTACTTC. It specifies CASSQSGLAGGRPETQYF.